The 20 T cell receptor beta chains in this list originate from one sample, sequenced in a study of tumor and adjacent non-tumor tissue in lung cancer. A modified ARM-PCR protocol with three rounds of nested PCR amplified TCRbeta. TCRdb fed the multiplex PCR reads into MiXCR, producing one record per CDR3 protein. Of some 93,000 distinct CDR3 sequences listed, about 70% were seen once; the top ten hold around 18%. The template was RNA from unsorted bulk tissue. Sample: lung tumor tissue. The origin of the receptors is a man aged 60-69 years with non-small cell lung cancer.

As for this clonotype: No conserved phenylalanine or tryptophan is present at the end of the CDR3, so a read error is the likely explanation. The DNA is left out, because the CDR3 cannot be placed on it with certainty; the CDR3 is given as TCRdb lists it. V gene TRBV20-1 combines with J gene TRBJ1-2. Germline lookup yields CDR1 DFQATT and CDR2 SNEGSKA (reference sequence). The CDR3 sequence runs 12 residues, both termini included. CDR3 residues: CSARTDRDGYIS.

This clonotype appeared a single time. One end of the junction does not line up with germline, which may come from a read error. The chain joins TRBV5-1 to TRBJ2-3; 7 nucleotides align to TRBD1. The CDR3 is made up of 15 amino acids. The germline gives CDR1 SGHRS, CDR2 YFSETQ. The CDR3 here is CASSLDLGGIDTQYF. As DNA, the CDR3 is TGCGCTAGCAGCTTGGATCTAGGGGGCATAGATACGCAGTATTTT.

Comments on this clonotype: A much larger clone differs by one base, so this may be a read error. V and J are TRBV20-1 and TRBJ2-1, with D tentatively TRBD1 (5 bases). Germline-derived CDR1 and CDR2 are DFQATT and SNEGSKA (reference sequence). The CDR3 has 14 residues. The V and J ends lost 3 bases and 0 bases respectively, with 9 bases between them. In DNA, the CDR3 is TGCAGTGCTAGGGACATTGACTCCTACAATGAGCAGTTCTTC. It codes for CSARDIDSYNEQFF.

This clonotype turned up a few times. The chain recombines TRBV20-1 with TRBJ2-7; TRBD2 matches 7 bases. Losses at the gene ends were 0 bases for V and 0 bases for J; bases not matched to a gene: 2. The CDR3 length is 14 residues. CDR1 and CDR2 from the germline V gene are DFQATT and SNEGSKA (reference sequence). CDR3 loop: CSAREGGDSYEQYF. CDR3 coding DNA: TGCAGTGCTAGAGAGGGGGGGGACTCCTACGAGCAGTACTTC.

On this clonotype: One base away lies a much larger clone, so this may be a sequencing read error. The rearrangement uses TRBV6-1 and TRBJ2-7, with TRBD2 matching 12 bases. Germline trimming cut 8 bases from V and 4 bases from J; bases unmatched to any gene: 6. Looked up from germline, CDR1 is MNHNS and CDR2 is SASEGT. The CDR3 is 14 amino acids. This CDR3 reads CASQLAGGGYEQYF. The CDR3 bases are TGTGCCAGCCAACTAGCGGGAGGAGGTTACGAGCAGTACTTC.

Concerning this clonotype itself: A much larger clone sits a single nucleotide away, making a read error possible. V gene TRBV20-1 combines with J gene TRBJ2-1; D is possibly TRBD2 (5 bases). The CDR3 totals 15 residues. Germline CDR1 reads DFQATT; CDR2 reads SNEGSKA (reference sequence). Trimming took off 0 bases at V and 8 bases at J, with 17 bases between the two ends. CDR3 sequence reads: CSARDKRLTLDEQFF. The CDR3 DNA reads TGCAGTGCTAGAGATAAGAGACTAACTTTGGATGAGCAGTTCTTC.

With regard to this clonotype: Because it lacks the conserved phenylalanine or tryptophan at the end, this CDR3 is likely a read error. The chain uses TRBV11-1 and TRBJ2-1; 8 bases are shared with TRBD1. CDR3 length equals 15 residues. Germline V lookup: CDR1 SGHAT, CDR2 FQDESV (reference sequence). The CDR3 coding sequence is TGTGCCGGCAGCTCCAGGACAGGGTCCTACAATGAGCAGTTCATC. Translated: CAGSSRTGSYNEQFI.

Worth noting for this clonotype: This may stem from a read error, because a much larger clone lies one nucleotide away. The chain carries TRBV20-1 and TRBJ2-3; 12 bases agree with TRBD2. This CDR3 is 14 amino acids long. From germline, CDR1 is DFQATT and CDR2 SNEGSKA (reference sequence). For the CDR3, the DNA is TGCAATGCTAAGCTAGCGGGGGGGCCGGATACGCAGTATTTT. As protein: CNAKLAGGPDTQYF.

This clonotype was picked up a small number of times. A clone one base away is much larger, so this may be a read error. This sequence joins TRBV5-4 and TRBJ2-2; perhaps TRBD2 as D (5 bases). The germline V gene encodes CDR1 SGHNT and CDR2 YYREEE (reference sequence). CDR3 length equals 14 residues. The CDR3 nucleotides are TGTGCCAGCAGCTTGAGGTTAGAGACCGGGGAGCTGCTTTTT. Protein: CASSLRLETGELLF.

Of note for this clonotype: Because it lacks the conserved phenylalanine or tryptophan at the end, this CDR3 is likely a read error. The chain has TRBV2 and TRBJ2-2; perhaps D is TRBD1 or TRBD2 (6 bases each). The CDR3 is 14 amino acids. CDR1 and CDR2 (germline): SNHLY, FYNNEI. V lost 6 bases to trimming and J lost 7 bases, with 15 bases between them. The CDR3 reads CASRVGGEGGELFY. The CDR3 bases are TGTGCCAGCAGGGTCGGGGGCGAGGGCGGGGAGCTGTTTTAT.

In this sample, this clonotype turned up a few times. A much larger clonotype is one base distant, so this may be a read error. CDR3: CANRELVAGTQYF. In DNA, the CDR3 is TGTGCCAACAGGGAACTCGTAGCGGGTACGCAGTATTTT. This chain connects TRBV2 to TRBJ2-3, with a tentative D call TRBD2 (7 bases). Germline V gene sequence: CDR1 SNHLY, CDR2 FYNNEI. V lost 10 bases and J 8 bases, leaving 19 bases between the germline ends. The CDR3 runs 13 residues.

As for this clonotype: The CDR3 end shows no conserved phenylalanine or tryptophan, and so a read error is likely. This rearrangement joins TRBV5-8 to TRBJ2-5; 7 bases are shared with TRBD1. CDR3 length equals 14 residues. CDR1 is SGHTS and CDR2 is YDEGEE in the germline V gene. The CDR3 nucleotides read TGTGCCAGCAACTTGGAAGGGGGCCGGGAGACCCAGTACGTC. Protein product: CASNLEGGRETQYV.

The genes are TRBV29-1 and TRBJ1-2; D remains unclear. V gave up 4 bases and J gave up 4 bases, with 7 bases separating them. CDR3 length: 11 residues. The germline V gene has CDR1 SQVTM and CDR2 ANQGSEA. As DNA, the CDR3 is TGCAGCGTTGTGCAGGTCTATGGCTACACCTTC. Protein sequence: CSVVQVYGYTF.

In the case of this clonotype: A much larger clonotype is one base distant, so this may be a read error. The chain has TRBV12-3 or TRBV12-4 and TRBJ1-2, with unresolved D. V lost 6 bases and J 7 bases, leaving 18 bases between the germline ends. The CDR3 contains 14 residues. The CDR3 here is CASRSQYPLGGYTF. As DNA, the CDR3 is TGTGCCAGCAGATCTCAATACCCCCTCGGTGGCTACACCTTC.

This clonotype appeared a single time. The V call is TRBV6-1, the J call TRBJ2-5; perhaps TRBD2 as D (5 bases). V gave up 8 bases and J gave up 6 bases, with 19 bases separating them. CDR1 is MNHNS and CDR2 is SASEGT in the germline V gene. This CDR3 comprises 14 residues. The DNA of the CDR3 is TGTGCCAGCGCCGAAACAGCCTACGGGAAGACCCAGTACTTC. It codes for CASAETAYGKTQYF.

Concerning this clonotype itself: The junction departs from germline at one end; a sequencing error may be responsible. The chain combines TRBV28 with TRBJ2-3; D tentatively reads TRBD1 or TRBD2 (6 bases each). Germline assignment: CDR1 MDHEN and CDR2 SYDVKM. CDR3 length equals 16 residues. The CDR3 DNA reads as TGTGCCTGCAGCATCCGGGGGCTAGTGGGCCCAGATACGCAGTATTTT. Translating gives CACSIRGLVGPDTQYF.

The rearrangement links TRBV6-5 to TRBJ1-1, with a tentative D call TRBD1 (6 bases). Germline CDR1 and CDR2: MNHEY and SVGAGI. The CDR3 spans 15 residues. DNA of the CDR3: TGTATCAGTAGTTACAGGGCCCAGGGTCAGGGACGGGCTTTCTTT. It specifies CISSYRAQGQGRAFF.

Notes on this clonotype: The junction departs from germline at one end; a sequencing error may be responsible. The chain has TRBV12-3 or TRBV12-4 and TRBJ2-6, with D perhaps TRBD2 (6 bases). This CDR3 contains 17 residues. The CDR3, as DNA: TGTGCCAGCATTCCTGGGACTTCTGTCCCTGGGGCCAAGGTCCTGACTTTC. Its translation: CASIPGTSVPGAKVLTF.

In its sample, this clonotype was seen a few times. A read error may account for a junction end that differs from germline. The gene calls are TRBV29-1 and TRBJ1-1; 7 nucleotides agree with TRBD1. The CDR3 runs 12 residues. The germline CDR1 and CDR2 sequences are SQVTM and ANQGSEA. CDR3 coding DNA: TGCAGTGTTGAACAGGGGAACATTGAAGCTTTCTTT. This codes for CSVEQGNIEAFF.

As for this clonotype: This likely comes from a read error, as the CDR3 has no conserved phenylalanine or tryptophan at its end. V is TRBV29-1 and J is TRBJ2-1; a possible D gene is TRBD1 (5 bases). Trimming pared 4 bases from V and 4 bases from J, leaving 17 bases between. Germline-derived CDR1 and CDR2 are SQVTM and ANQGSEA. The CDR3 has 15 residues. CDR3 DNA: TGCAGCGTTGGGGCATTTAGCAGGGATTACAATGAGCAGTTCATC. Its translation: CSVGAFSRDYNEQFI.